This T cell receptor (beta chain) was recovered during a study of early T cells in non-severe SARS-CoV-2 infection. Study-wide background: Chains were not paired, and sequencing was done on bulk RNA from unsorted whole blood.

Remarks on this clonotype: What it recognizes is unknown.

Regarding the study as a whole: Database matching using VDJdb favored anti-spike CD8 responses, with private and CD4 specificities left missing.

Tagging with unique molecular identifiers was applied to individual cDNA molecules. In TCRdb, the 5' RACE reads were re-called with MiXCR into one record per CDR3 protein. The table records roughly 120,000 distinct CDR3 sequences, roughly 12% of them present only once. This TCR came from an adult who was a healthcare worker with PCR-confirmed SARS-CoV-2 infection or an uninfected control (not recorded which). The sequencing here drew on whole blood, taken at baseline.

Written as DNA, the CDR3 is TGTGCCAGCAGTCCGCCGGGGTCCCACGAGCAGTACTTC. This translates into CASSPPGSHEQYF. The J gene is TRBJ2-7, the V gene TRBV6-5, with D possibly being TRBD2 (5 bases). Trimming removed 5 bases from V and 5 bases from J, with 13 bases in between. This CDR3 spans 13 amino acids. Germline values: CDR1 MNHEY, CDR2 SVGAGI.